One and the same sample provided the 19 T cell receptor beta chains below, sequenced in a study of T cells after posttransplantation cyclophosphamide. Busulfan-fludarabine conditioning, marrow transplant, and cyclophosphamide on days +3 and +4 were administered. Sequenced by immunoSEQ multiplex PCR; TCRdb stores in-frame clones only, minus some. This sample carries over 15,000 clones, none of them present only once. The sequences come from PBMCs, collected after allogeneic stem cell transplant with posttransplant cyclophosphamide. The receptor set was obtained from a female patient aged 30 to 40 who received an allogeneic stem cell transplant from a related donor, was CMV-positive, and had no GVHD. The graft donor may have contributed some T cells.

This clone has a count of ten or more. The rearrangement joins TRBV29-1 to TRBJ1-1; D gene uncertain. This CDR3 region has 13 residues. The germline V gene encodes CDR1 SQVTM and CDR2 ANQGSEA. Deletions cut 2 bases from V and 4 bases from J, with 11 bases between. The CDR3 reads CSVENYKGTEAFF. The CDR3 DNA follows: TGCAGCGTTGAAAACTACAAAGGCACTGAAGCTTTCTTT.

In its sample, this clone was seen many times. V and J are TRBV5-1 and TRBJ2-1; 13 positions match TRBD2. This CDR3 contains 15 residues. Trimming at V came to 4 bases and at J to 4 bases, leaving 2 bases not matched to a gene. The germline V gene has CDR1 SGHRS and CDR2 YFSETQ. For the CDR3, the DNA is TGCGCCAGCAGCGAGGGACTAGCGGGATACAATGAGCAGTTCTTC. This translates into CASSEGLAGYNEQFF. Using reference TRBV5-1 and TRBJ2-1 for the parts outside the CDR3, the full variable domain is KAGVTQTPRYLIKTRGQQVTLSCSPISGHRSVSWYQQTPGQGLQFLFEYFSETQRNKGNFPGRFSGRQFSNSRSEMNVSTLELGDSALYLCASSEGLAGYNEQFFGPGTRLTVL.

There are many counts of this clone. This chain uses TRBV28 with TRBJ1-5; D is undetermined. The CDR3 contains 17 residues. From germline, CDR1 is MDHEN and CDR2 SYDVKM. V lost 5 bases to trimming and J lost 2 bases, with 19 bases between them. The CDR3 DNA reads TGTGCCAGCAGTCTCAGAGTATCCGTGACTCGCAATCAGCCCCAGCATTTT. This translates into CASSLRVSVTRNQPQHF.

The J gene is TRBJ1-6, the V gene TRBV7-8; 7 bases align to TRBD1. Trimming at V came to 8 bases and at J to 9 bases, leaving 13 bases not matched to a gene. The CDR3 spans 15 residues. Germline lookup yields CDR1 SGHVS and CDR2 FQNEAQ. CDR3 sequence: CASVNDRAESSPLHF. In DNA, the CDR3 is TGTGCCAGCGTAAACGACAGGGCAGAGAGTTCACCCCTCCACTTT.

This clone showed up many times. V gene TRBV28 combines with J gene TRBJ1-5, with D tentatively TRBD1 (5 bases). This CDR3 is 14 amino acids long. V lost 3 bases to trimming and J lost 5 bases, with 11 bases between them. Germline V lookup: CDR1 MDHEN, CDR2 SYDVKM. Here the CDR3 DNA reads TGTGCCAGCAGTTTTGGCGGCAGGGATCAGCCCCAGCATTTT. Protein sequence: CASSFGGRDQPQHF.

The sample holds many counts of this clone. The chain couples TRBV29-1 to TRBJ2-1; 7 bases agree with TRBD2. Germline values: CDR1 SQVTM, CDR2 ANQGSEA. The CDR3 loop spans 13 amino acids. Unmatched junction bases numbered 2, after V lost 6 bases and J lost 0 bases. CDR3 sequence (DNA): TGCAGCGTCGGGGGGAGCTCCTACAATGAGCAGTTCTTC. Translating it yields CSVGGSSYNEQFF.

Ten or more counts support this clone. The chain couples TRBV4-1 to TRBJ2-1, with TRBD2 identical over 8 bases. CDR3 size: 15 residues. Germline V lookup: CDR1 MGHRA, CDR2 YSYEKL. With V trimmed by 1 base and J by 7 bases, 6 bases remained unmatched. The CDR3, as DNA: TGCGCCAGCAGCCAAGGGACTAGCTTTCGGAATGAGCAGTTCTTC. Translating gives CASSQGTSFRNEQFF.

This clone was observed many times. The CDR3 here is CAWSGTSGSRIGQETQYF. CDR3 in DNA: TGTGCCTGGAGTGGGACTAGCGGGAGCAGGATTGGACAAGAGACCCAGTACTTC. The rearrangement links TRBV30 to TRBJ2-5; 13 bases match TRBD2. V gave up 1 base and J gave up 2 bases; unmatched junction bases: 10. The CDR3 spans 18 residues. Germline V lookup: CDR1 GTSNPN, CDR2 SVGIG (reference sequence).

This clone was recorded at least ten times. The V gene is TRBV28, the J gene TRBJ1-3; 8 positions agree with TRBD1. Germline CDR1 and CDR2: MDHEN and SYDVKM. V shed 8 bases and J 3 bases; nucleotides not matched to a gene: 9. The CDR3 loop spans 15 amino acids. The CDR3 nucleotides read TGTGCCAGCGGTCCTCAGGGGGCGCGTGGAAACACCATATATTTT. Amino acids: CASGPQGARGNTIYF.

This clone appeared many times. This chain's CDR3 is CASKLGGTTGELFF. The CDR3 bases are TGCGCCAGCAAGCTCGGCGGGACCACCGGGGAGCTGTTTTTT. The chain recombines TRBV5-1 with TRBJ2-2; a weak D match, TRBD2 (6 bases). Deletions cut 6 bases from V and 4 bases from J, with 13 bases between. The V gene's germline CDR1 is SGHRS and CDR2 YFSETQ. The CDR3 is 14 amino acids.

This clone was seen ten or more times. The chain recombines TRBV2 with TRBJ2-2, with 12 positions matching TRBD1. The CDR3 runs 20 residues. V lost 8 bases, J lost 7 bases, and 23 bases stayed unmatched. Per the germline V gene, CDR1 is SNHLY and CDR2 is FYNNEI. The CDR3, as DNA: TGTGCCAGCTATCGACCGGGACAGGGGGCCGAAAGGGTGTTAAGCGGGGAGCTGTTTTTT. Its translation: CASYRPGQGAERVLSGELFF.

This clone appeared many times. CDR3 residues: CASSFYGTVQETQYF. The CDR3 DNA reads as TGTGCCAGCAGCTTCTACGGGACAGTCCAAGAGACCCAGTACTTC. The V call is TRBV5-5, the J call TRBJ2-5; TRBD1 matches at 7 bases. Per germline, CDR1 SGHKS and CDR2 YYEKEE (reference sequence). The CDR3 loop spans 15 amino acids. Germline trimming cut 2 bases from V and 1 base from J; bases unmatched to any gene: 5.

This clone was found many times. The genes are TRBV7-2 and TRBJ2-3, with D possibly being TRBD2 (5 bases). V was clipped by 7 bases and J by 3 bases, with 17 bases between them. Germline-derived CDR1 and CDR2 are SGHTA and FQGNSA. The CDR3 extends over 15 amino acids. The CDR3 reads CASKPAGPGTDTQYF. DNA for the CDR3: TGTGCCAGCAAACCCGCCGGGCCGGGGACAGATACGCAGTATTTT.

This clone was seen repeatedly, ten times or more. This chain joins TRBV5-4 and TRBJ1-4; 9 nucleotides line up with TRBD1. CDR3 length: 15 amino acids. V lost 5 bases, J lost 4 bases, and 6 bases stayed unmatched. The germline V gene encodes CDR1 SGHNT and CDR2 YYREEE (reference sequence). The CDR3 DNA reads TGTGCCAGCAGACCCGGGACAGGGATTAATGAAAAACTGTTTTTT. The encoded protein is CASRPGTGINEKLFF. Together with reference TRBV5-4 and TRBJ1-4, the CDR3 gives the full variable domain: ETGVTQSPTHLIKTRGQQVTLRCSSQSGHNTVSWYQQALGQGPQFIFQYYREEENGRGNFPPRFSGLQFPNYSSELNVNALELDDSALYLCASRPGTGINEKLFFGSGTQLSVL.

In its sample, this clone was seen many times. The J gene is TRBJ1-2, the V gene TRBV2; 11 nucleotides agree with TRBD1. Germline CDR1 SNHLY, CDR2 FYNNEI. This CDR3 has 14 residues. Losses at the gene ends were 4 bases for V and 8 bases for J; bases not matched to a gene: 6. The CDR3 DNA follows: TGTGCCAGCAGTGGGACAGGGGGCTTAGAAGGCTACACCTTC. Amino acids: CASSGTGGLEGYTF.

The sample holds many counts of this clone. This chain connects TRBV4-2 to TRBJ2-1; perhaps TRBD1 as D (7 bases). Germline assignment: CDR1 LGHNA and CDR2 YNFKEQ. The CDR3 has 15 residues. The V and J ends lost 1 base and 5 bases respectively, with 12 bases between them. The CDR3 protein is CASSQGDREDNEQFF. The DNA of the CDR3 is TGTGCCAGCAGCCAAGGCGACAGGGAGGACAATGAGCAGTTCTTC.

There are many counts of this clone. V gene TRBV7-2 combines with J gene TRBJ2-5; 7 bases align to TRBD1. Germline lookup yields CDR1 SGHTA and CDR2 FQGNSA. V shed 5 bases and J 0 bases; nucleotides not matched to a gene: 6. The length of the CDR3 is 15 residues. CDR3 amino acids: CASSPYRGHQETQYF. CDR3 DNA sequence: TGTGCCAGCAGCCCATACAGGGGCCACCAAGAGACCCAGTACTTC.

This clone came up many times. This rearrangement joins TRBV7-3 to TRBJ2-2, with D perhaps matching TRBD2 (6 bases). Between the trimmed V and J ends, which lost 6 bases and 1 base, there was a span of 12 bases. The CDR3 consists of 15 residues. Germline V gene data show CDR1 as SGHTA and CDR2 as FQGTGA. The CDR3 reads CASSMGLLNTGELFF. The CDR3 nucleotides read TGTGCCAGCAGTATGGGACTTCTGAACACCGGGGAGCTGTTTTTT.

The table lists this clone with many counts. This sequence joins TRBV19 and TRBJ1-5; D unclear. Germline values: CDR1 LNHDA, CDR2 SQIVND (reference sequence). Trimming left V 4 bases short and J 5 bases short, with 12 bases between. The CDR3 consists of 14 residues. Here the CDR3 reads CASSTGDHDQPQHF. The CDR3 bases are TGTGCCAGTAGTACCGGGGATCACGATCAGCCCCAGCATTTT.